The 7 T cell receptor beta chains presented below share a single source sample, sequenced in a study of shared clonotypes between healthy human individuals. The method was immunoSEQ multiplex PCR; TCRdb's version includes in-frame clones alone and lacks a portion of them. Among approximately 2.4 million clones listed, approximately 94% were seen once. Sequencing was performed on naive CD4+ T cells sorted from blood. The subset was: CD45RA+ positively selected. The receptors shown here come from a man aged 18 to 30 in good health.

CDR3 residues: CARTLGSDTQYF. In DNA form, the CDR3 reads TGTGCCAGAACGCTTGGGTCAGATACGCAGTATTTT. The chain employs TRBV27 and TRBJ2-3, with D unclear. Germline CDR1 is MNHEY and CDR2 is SMNVEV (reference sequence). This CDR3 is built from 12 residues. Between the trimmed V and J ends, which lost 9 bases and 4 bases, there was a span of 11 bases.

This chain joins TRBV19 and TRBJ2-7; D is perhaps TRBD1 (6 bases). The CDR3 contains 16 residues. V lost 7 bases to trimming and J lost 0 bases, with 19 bases between them. CDR1 LNHDA and CDR2 SQIVND come from the germline V gene (reference sequence). CDR3: CASIIRTAPYSYEQYF. The CDR3 DNA sequence: TGTGCCAGTATTATTCGGACAGCTCCTTACTCCTACGAGCAGTACTTC.

The chain carries TRBV6-1 and TRBJ2-1, with D unclear. This CDR3 spans 12 amino acids. The germline gives CDR1 MNHNS, CDR2 SASEGT. V was pared by 7 bases and J by 9 bases, with 13 bases between. CDR3 sequence: CASIPVVGEQFF. The DNA of the CDR3 is TGTGCCAGCATCCCGGTTGTTGGTGAGCAGTTCTTC.

Regarding this clone: Other nucleotide sequences in the sample specify the same CDR3. V is TRBV5-1 and J is TRBJ2-2; 9 positions match TRBD2. The CDR3 covers 13 residues. Trimming removed 5 bases from V and 5 bases from J; junction bases left unmatched: 1. From germline, CDR1 is SGHRS and CDR2 YFSETQ. The CDR3 region has the DNA TGCGCCAGCAGAACTAGCGGGACCGGGGAGCTGTTTTTT. Translating gives CASRTSGTGELFF.

The rearrangement links TRBV2 to TRBJ1-2; D gene ambiguous. V was cut by 4 bases and J by 0 bases, with 12 bases left in between. The CDR3 covers 15 residues. CDR1 is SNHLY and CDR2 is FYNNEI in the germline V gene. For the CDR3, the DNA is TGTGCCAGCAGTGGGTTAAGGTCCTCTAACTATGGCTACACCTTC. Translation: CASSGLRSSNYGYTF.

This chain connects TRBV27 to TRBJ2-1; 8 bases line up with TRBD2. The CDR3 sequence is 16 residues long. Germline assignment: CDR1 MNHEY and CDR2 SMNVEV (reference sequence). Germline trimming cut 4 bases from V and 4 bases from J; bases unmatched to any gene: 9. CDR3 sequence: CASSSYPGGTYNEQFF. In DNA form, the CDR3 reads TGTGCCAGCAGTTCCTATCCGGGGGGGACTTACAATGAGCAGTTCTTC.

The chain links TRBV10-3 to TRBJ2-3; 11 nucleotides match TRBD1. Germline V CDR1 and CDR2: ENHRY, SYGVKD. The CDR3 sequence is 13 residues long. Trimming at V came to 8 bases and at J to 3 bases, leaving 1 base not matched to a gene. Written as DNA, the CDR3 is TGTGCCATCGGACAGGGGGCGACAGATACGCAGTATTTT. Amino acid sequence: CAIGQGATDTQYF.